The clone carrying this T cell receptor (beta chain) was picked up a small number of times. TCRdb independently ran MiXCR on the 5' RACE reads; one entry per CDR3 protein. The table records tens of thousands of distinct CDR3 sequences, approximately 8.9% of them present only once. This record comes from a study of early T cells in non-severe SARS-CoV-2 infection. The TCR sequence derives from an adult who was a healthcare worker with PCR-confirmed SARS-CoV-2 infection or an uninfected control (not recorded which). Sequenced: whole blood.

Here the CDR3 reads CASSLVVGTDTQYF. CDR3 coding DNA: TGTGCCAGCAGCTTAGTTGTAGGCACAGATACGCAGTATTTT. V usage is TRBV7-2 and J usage is TRBJ2-3; D remains unclear. This CDR3 has 14 amino acids. The ends were cut back, 1 base at V and 1 base at J, with 6 bases in the middle. Germline V CDR1 and CDR2: SGHTA, FQGNSA.